This TCR beta chain emerged from a study of cytomegalovirus exposure and HLA in healthy donors listed by TCRdb under 2017. In the study overall: According to an earlier analysis of a few hundred of the donors, 150 million to 200 million T cells yielded some 120 million unique TCR beta sequences and 276 Gb of sequence data. Around 320 gigabases of sequencing data and tens of millions of unique TCR sequences were included in an early release covering 500 to 750 HLA-typed donors. Of the approximately 400 genotyped donors, approximately 80% fell in the genetic ancestry cluster associated with self-reported Caucasian donors. The aim of the study was to test whether cataloging public T cell receptors could identify signatures of past pathogen exposure. The study used immunosequencing to profile the T cell repertoires of hundreds of subjects and linked those repertoires to cytomegalovirus serostatus. A separate validation cohort of approximately 130 different subjects was used in addition to the approximately 640-subject first cohort. To predict cytomegalovirus infection status, the study brought together high-throughput TCR immunosequencing, statistical association of individual TCRs with disease status, and machine learning. A later analysis re-analyzed previously published TCR beta repertoires from 666 donors and added high-resolution HLA genotyping to study TCR occurrence patterns. Rather than using new phenotypic data, the later analysis identified candidate immune exposures from TCR beta sequences and from how often those sequences occurred across donors. An earlier analysis of fewer than 700 of the donors applied high-throughput TCR beta sequencing to assess whether each TCR beta V gene segment acted as functional or pseudogenic. Donor age, sex, ethnicity and CMV serostatus were collected together with the repertoire data. Genome-wide SNP genotypes for about three fifths of the roughly 670 donors were used in a later genetic analysis, which treated that subset as a discovery cohort. All discovery cohort repertoires had been generated on a single sequencing platform. Class I and class II HLA loci were covered by the typing at four-digit resolution. The number of donors typed differed by locus, with roughly 629-640 for A, B, C, DRB1 and DQB1, roughly 520 for DQA1, 600 to 610 for DPA1, and some 440 for DPB1. Roughly 5 DR-DQ haplotypes were handled as single units for association and clustering, since linkage in the cohort was strong. On average, roughly 250,000 unique TCR beta nucleotide sequences were sequenced per donor among a few hundred genotyped donors of the cohort, with roughly 18% of those sequences being non-productive.

Beyond this particular receptor, the publication reports: In both the original and validation cohorts, the classifier was reported to diagnose cytomegalovirus status with high specificity and sensitivity. In the study, about 150 TCR beta chains were listed as associated with cytomegalovirus. Because some donors lacked HLA typing at each locus, the association tests relied only on the typed subset. In a later genetic analysis, a missense DCLRE1C variant was associated with V-gene and J-gene trimming of TCR beta chains, and the association was replicated in an independent cohort. A cluster of highly shared sequence variants was judged likely to represent a technical artifact of the sequencing pipeline. Seventeen rarely observed V segments, including chromosome 9 orphons, were excluded from the earlier analysis of a few hundred of the donors because counts were too low. According to a later analysis, most CMV-associated TCR beta chains appeared to be HLA-restricted, and the HLA associations seemed to be driven largely by CMV exposure. A later analysis found that HLA-associated TCR beta chains were more clonally expanded and had lower generation probabilities than equally common non-associated chains. The authors suggested that the approach could potentially be extended to other disease states and immunological phenotypes. A later analysis found that TCR association rates varied across HLA loci, with DRB1 alleles showing the most associated TCRs and HLA-C alleles the fewest. Strong co-occurrence of HLA alleles, especially DR and DQ, made assigning TCR associations to individual alleles difficult. At a false discovery rate of 0.05, a later analysis linked fewer than 20,000 TCR beta sequences to specific HLA alleles. In vitro tests confirmed that three of the cytomegalovirus-associated TCR beta chains recognize cytomegalovirus antigens. Across donors, most TCR sequences were observed very rarely, whereas some public TCRs were present in many individuals. In a later genetic analysis, fewer N-insertions in productive TCRs were reported among donors in an Asian-associated ancestry cluster than the approximately 710-donor mean. CMV serostatus was the only immune exposure information available for the cohort. According to a later analysis, parvovirus B19, influenza, CMV and Epstein-Barr virus appeared linked to several top co-occurrence clusters. Only TCR beta chains were sequenced in this cohort, and the absence of alpha or paired-chain data limited detectable features. The 87-base-pair reads could not distinguish some IMGT-functional V segments, including TRBV6-2 and TRBV6-3, so those segments were excluded. Linkage disequilibrium might explain the correlated functional status among segregating V segments, but an unknown experimental factor could not be ruled out. In an earlier analysis of around 600 of the donors, most TCR beta V segments appeared in productive rearrangements about 90% or about 30% of the time, broadly matching IMGT annotations. A further reported finding was that TCR beta sequences accurately predicted the HLA-A and HLA-B alleles for most subjects in the first cohort. Presence/absence analyses assumed roughly uniform sequencing depth across donors, an assumption that may not hold.

The library was made by the immunoSEQ multiplex PCR assay. The multiplex PCR relied on a mix of 60 forward primers for TCR Vbeta segments and 13 reverse primers for TCR Jbeta segments. The CDR3 region of rearranged TCR beta genes was amplified from genomic DNA with a multiplex PCR assay. The Illumina HiSeq System was used to sequence the amplified TCR beta libraries as 87-base-pair reads. On the study's bioinformatics: Across the roughly 640 repertoires, a later analysis counted some 81 million unique TCR beta chains, some 11 million of which were shared by at least two donors. To remove PCR and sequencing errors, raw reads were error-corrected and collapsed into unique sequences using a nearest-neighbor algorithm that merged closely related sequences. To assign V, D and J gene segments, CDR3 sequences were aligned to IMGT reference sequences. For a sequence to be retained, a match of at least six nucleotides was required to both a V gene segment and a J gene segment. Rearrangements were classified as productive when the CDR3 lacked stop codons and remained in frame with V and J, and all other rearrangements were classified as non-productive. CDR3 was defined by IMGT convention, running from the second conserved V-encoded cysteine to the conserved J-encoded phenylalanine. The earlier analysis of 500 to 750 of the donors excluded any sequence lacking an unambiguous match to a single V gene segment. An earlier analysis of fewer than 650 of the donors classified V segments as functional when productive rearrangements were above 56.7% and as segregating when the standard deviation between donors was above 5%. A statistical classification framework was developed to diagnose cytomegalovirus status using the catalog of TCR beta chain sequences. In a later analysis, TCR nucleotide sequences were compared against IMGT/GENE-DB human TR gene sequences so that V and J genes could be assigned. A later analysis assigned CDR3 sequences and most-parsimonious VDJ recombination scenarios with the TCRdist pipeline. In a later analysis, each TCR beta chain was defined by its CDR3 amino acid sequence together with its V-gene family, and reads lacking a unique V-gene family were excluded. To address suspected cross-contamination and a sequencing artifact, a later analysis removed 592 highly shared, low-generation-probability nucleotide sequences. In a later analysis, a clonal expansion index was calculated for each public chain from normalized within-repertoire ranks of inferred template counts. In a later analysis, generation probabilities were computed using a VDJ recombination model fitted to out-of-frame rearrangements, and the results were checked against IGoR. Hypergeometric tests were used in a later analysis to score TCR-TCR, TCR-HLA and TCR-CMV co-occurrence, with a repertoire-size bias correction applied to the TCR pairs. To estimate false discovery rates, a later analysis permuted the HLA or CMV assignments 20 times. In a later analysis, co-occurring TCRs were grouped with DBSCAN, and TCRdist sequence similarity was added when clustering was performed within HLA-allele-positive subsets. Repertoires with fewer than 30,000 or more than 120,000 public chains were left out of co-occurrence clustering, as were a handful of repertoires with anomalous nucleotide sharing. Sourced from immuneACCESS, this table was stored by TCRdb with only in-frame sequences that have V and J called. A share of the clones is absent; for the studies checked, an unresolved V gene accounts for under half, and the remainder has no known explanation. The V and J calls and the clone size are those of that table, but D and trimming were determined from the DNA. A total of about 260,000 clones appear in this sample, roughly four fifths of them only once. The ten largest clonotypes hold about 2% of the sample.

Remarks on this clone: What antigen it recognizes has not been identified. Base-call qualities are not available, and no considerably larger clone is one nucleotide away.

In total, fewer than 750 healthy bone marrow donors made up the cohort. All cohort members were sampled while nominally healthy, although unrecorded immune exposures were likely present. The donor tested CMV seropositive, placing the donor among the 289 seropositive members of the cohort. Each donor provided a peripheral blood sample, and peripheral blood mononuclear cells were used for TCR beta sequencing. The Qiagen DNeasy Blood Extraction Kit was used to extract genomic DNA from the blood cell samples. The CDR3 measures 11 amino acids from cysteine to phenylalanine. Only the CDR3 DNA stays, 33 bases, in frame from base 1. Per the germline V gene, ENHRY is the CDR1 and SYGVKD is the CDR2. V drops 2 bases and J drops 7 bases, leaving 3 bases in between.

The sequence links TRBV10-3 to TRBJ2-1; no D segment can be confidently identified. This sequence originates from a middle-aged woman in good health and CMV-seropositive. Source material: PBMCs. The CDR3 here reads CAISERNEQFF. The DNA is TGTGCCATCAGTGAGCGGAATGAGCAGTTCTTC.